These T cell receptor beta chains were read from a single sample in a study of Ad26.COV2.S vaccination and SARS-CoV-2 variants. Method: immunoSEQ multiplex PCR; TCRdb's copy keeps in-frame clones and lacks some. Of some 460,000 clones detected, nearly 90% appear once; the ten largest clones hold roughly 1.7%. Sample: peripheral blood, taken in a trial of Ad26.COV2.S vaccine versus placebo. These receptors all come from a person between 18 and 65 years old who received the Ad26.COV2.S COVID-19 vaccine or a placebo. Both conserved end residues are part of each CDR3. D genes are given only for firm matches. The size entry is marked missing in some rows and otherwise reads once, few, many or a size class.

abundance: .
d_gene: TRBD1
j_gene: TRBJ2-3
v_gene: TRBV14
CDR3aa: CASSQAPGQEYTDTQYF
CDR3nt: TGTGCCAGCAGCCAAGCCCCGGGACAGGAGTACACAGATACGCAGTATTTT

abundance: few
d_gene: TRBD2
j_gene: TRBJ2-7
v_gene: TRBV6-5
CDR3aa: CASSQTSGWNYEQYF
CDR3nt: TGTGCCAGCAGTCAAACTAGCGGGTGGAACTACGAGCAGTACTTC

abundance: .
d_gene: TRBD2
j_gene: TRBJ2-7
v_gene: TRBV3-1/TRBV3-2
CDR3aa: CASSHRTSGVTYEQYF
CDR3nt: TGTGCCAGCAGCCATAGGACTAGCGGGGTTACCTACGAGCAGTACTTC

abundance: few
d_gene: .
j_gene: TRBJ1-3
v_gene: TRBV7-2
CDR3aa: CASSHSTNIVGNTIYF
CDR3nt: TGTGCCAGCAGCCACTCGACTAACATAGTTGGAAACACCATATATTTT

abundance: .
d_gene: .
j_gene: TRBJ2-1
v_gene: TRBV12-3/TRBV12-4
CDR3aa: CASSTRAANEQFF
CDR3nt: TGTGCCAGCAGTACCCGGGCAGCTAATGAGCAGTTCTTC

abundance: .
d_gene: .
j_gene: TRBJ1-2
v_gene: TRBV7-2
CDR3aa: CASSLSATGDSYGYTF
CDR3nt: TGTGCCAGCAGCTTATCCGCGACAGGTGATTCCTATGGCTACACCTTC

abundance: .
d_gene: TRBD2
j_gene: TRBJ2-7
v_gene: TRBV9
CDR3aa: CASSVGLAGAEQYF
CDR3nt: TGTGCCAGCAGCGTAGGGCTAGCGGGAGCCGAGCAGTACTTC

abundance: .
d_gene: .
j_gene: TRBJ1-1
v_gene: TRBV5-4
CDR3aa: CASSPRVGTEAFF
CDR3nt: TGTGCCAGCAGCCCCAGGGTGGGAACTGAAGCTTTCTTT

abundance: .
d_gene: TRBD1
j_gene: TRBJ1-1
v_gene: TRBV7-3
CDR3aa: CASSRGQGADVNTEAFF
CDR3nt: TGTGCCAGCAGCCGTGGACAGGGGGCTGACGTGAACACTGAAGCTTTCTTT

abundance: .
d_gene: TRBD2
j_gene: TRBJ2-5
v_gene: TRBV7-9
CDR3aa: CASSLGLAGVQETQYF
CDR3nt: TGTGCCAGCAGCTTAGGACTAGCGGGAGTCCAAGAGACCCAGTACTTC

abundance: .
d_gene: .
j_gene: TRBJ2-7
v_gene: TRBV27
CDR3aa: CASSLWGAYEQYF
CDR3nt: TGTGCCAGCAGTTTGTGGGGGGCCTACGAGCAGTACTTC

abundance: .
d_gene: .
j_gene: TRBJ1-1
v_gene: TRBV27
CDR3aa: CASTSKAGTEAFF
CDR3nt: TGTGCCAGCACCTCAAAAGCGGGGACTGAAGCTTTCTTT

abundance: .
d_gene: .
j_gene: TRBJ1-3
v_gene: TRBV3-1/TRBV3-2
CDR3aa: CASSQGTAGNTIYF
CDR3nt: TGTGCCAGCAGCCAAGGGACAGCTGGAAACACCATATATTTT

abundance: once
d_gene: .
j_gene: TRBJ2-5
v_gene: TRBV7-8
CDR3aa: CASSFPGTPTQETQYF
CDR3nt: TGTGCCAGCAGCTTCCCCGGGACCCCGACCCAAGAGACCCAGTACTTC

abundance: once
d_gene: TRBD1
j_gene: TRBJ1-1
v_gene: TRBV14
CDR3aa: CASSQESRGGEAFF
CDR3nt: TGTGCCAGCAGCCAAGAAAGCAGGGGGGGAGAAGCTTTCTTT